These T cell receptor beta chains were read from a single sample in a study of radiotherapy plus CTLA-4 blockade in lung cancer. Method: immunoSEQ multiplex PCR; TCRdb's copy keeps in-frame clones and lacks some. The sample yields roughly 85,000 clones, around 87% seen once. Sequenced here: peripheral blood, sampled from a patient treated with radiotherapy plus ipilimumab. All receptors derive from a human donor with non-small cell lung cancer that progressed on radiotherapy plus ipilimumab. CDR3s include the opening cysteine and the closing phenylalanine or tryptophan. Each record gives: V gene, D gene, J gene, clone size, CDR3 protein, CDR3 DNA. D genes are given only for firm matches. Expanded clones are given a class, and other clones once, few, many or no size at all.

TRBV6-5	NA	TRBJ1-1	NA	CASTGPGTEAFF	TGTGCCAGCACGGGCCCGGGCACTGAAGCTTTCTTT
TRBV5-4	TRBD2	TRBJ2-3	NA	CASTGGATDTQYF	TGTGCCAGCACGGGAGGGGCAACAGATACGCAGTATTTT
TRBV7-2	NA	TRBJ1-3	NA	CASSPQGTGNTIYF	TGTGCCAGCAGCCCACAGGGTACTGGAAACACCATATATTTT
TRBV19	TRBD1	TRBJ1-1	NA	CASSTLDRDTEAFF	TGTGCCAGTAGTACCTTGGACAGGGACACTGAAGCTTTCTTT
TRBV5-4	NA	TRBJ1-1	once	CASSFGGRTEAFF	TGTGCCAGCAGCTTTGGGGGGCGGACTGAAGCTTTCTTT
TRBV27	NA	TRBJ2-7	once	CASSPRRGLYEQYF	TGTGCCAGCAGTCCCCGTCGGGGACTCTACGAGCAGTACTTC
TRBV7-8	TRBD2	TRBJ2-1	NA	CASSLREDPSYNEQFF	TGTGCCAGCAGCTTACGGGAGGACCCCTCCTACAATGAGCAGTTCTTC
TRBV6-5	NA	TRBJ2-5	once	CASSGNPGETQYF	TGTGCCAGCAGCGGGAACCCGGGGGAGACCCAGTACTTC
TRBV5-4	NA	TRBJ1-1	NA	CASSLAEKGNTEAFF	TGTGCCAGCAGCTTGGCCGAGAAGGGGAACACTGAAGCTTTCTTT
TRBV18	NA	TRBJ1-5	NA	CASSPVADSPYQPQHF	TGTGCCAGCTCACCAGTCGCAGATTCTCCCTATCAGCCCCAGCATTTT
TRBV7-9	NA	TRBJ1-2	once	CASSLAGQDGYTF	TGTGCCAGCAGCTTAGCGGGACAAGATGGCTACACCTTC